The source of this T cell receptor beta chain is a study of CXCR3-negative and CXCR3-positive naive CD8 T cells. UMI-labeled TRB cDNA libraries were prepared by 5' RACE. TCRdb re-called the 5' RACE reads and catalogs CDR3 proteins one per entry, DNA excluded. In total, the table holds about 94,000 distinct CDR3 sequences. The CDR3 covers 12 residues. A remark on this clonotype: Its antigen is as yet unknown.

Findings and limits, study-wide: Cryopreserved cells partially lost CXCR3 expression, and fresh PBMCs were used in most assays. Diversity was high in both naive subsets and much lower in memory cells. Naive cells that were CXCR3-positive had more hydrophobic TRB CDR3s (compared with CXCR3-negative naive cells).

The V gene is TRBV12-3 or TRBV12-4, the J gene TRBJ2-2; TCRdb designates TRBD2, a call that cannot be tested without DNA. The sequence came from a human donor in good health. Some clones in this sample may be carry-over from other donors' samples. What was sequenced was naive CXCR3+ CD8+ T cells from blood. The subset: CD45RO-CCR7+CD27+CD95- naive CD8+ T cells expressing CXCR3 (TNR3+). The CDR3 here is CASNSGGGPLFF.